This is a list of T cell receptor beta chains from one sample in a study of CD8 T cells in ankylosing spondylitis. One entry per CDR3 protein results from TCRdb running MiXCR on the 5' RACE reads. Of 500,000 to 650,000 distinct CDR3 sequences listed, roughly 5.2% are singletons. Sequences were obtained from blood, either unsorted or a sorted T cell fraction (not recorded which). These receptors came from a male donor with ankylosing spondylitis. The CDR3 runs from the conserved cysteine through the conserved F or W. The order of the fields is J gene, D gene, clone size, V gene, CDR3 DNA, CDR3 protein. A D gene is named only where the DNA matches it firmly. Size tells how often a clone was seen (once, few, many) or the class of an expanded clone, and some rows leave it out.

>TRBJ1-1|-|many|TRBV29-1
TGCAGCGCCGGACTTATGGCGGACACTGAAGCTTTCTTT
CSAGLMADTEAFF
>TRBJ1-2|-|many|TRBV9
TGTGCCAGCAACAAAGATAACTATGGCTACACCTTC
CASNKDNYGYTF
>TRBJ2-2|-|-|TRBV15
TGTGCCACCACGGAGGGGTTGGCCGGGGAGCTGTTTTTT
CATTEGLAGELFF
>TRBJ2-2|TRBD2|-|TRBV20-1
TGCAGTGCTAGAGATTGGGCAGCTAGCGGGAAAGGAAACACCGGGGAGCTGTTTTTT
CSARDWAASGKGNTGELFF
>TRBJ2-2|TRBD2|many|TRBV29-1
TGCAGCGTCCCGGGGCGGGGAGGGAGCACCGGGGAGCTGTTTTTT
CSVPGRGGSTGELFF
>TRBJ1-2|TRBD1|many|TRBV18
TGTGCCAGCTCACCGCTGGGACAGGCGTATGATGGCTACACCTTC
CASSPLGQAYDGYTF
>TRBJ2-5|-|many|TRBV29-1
TGCAGCGCCCCAGGTGGGGGAAATCAAGAGACCCAGTACTTC
CSAPGGGNQETQYF
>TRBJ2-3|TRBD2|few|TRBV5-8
TGTGCCAGCAGCCAACGTCGGCGCGGGGGGTCCGATACGCAGTATTTT
CASSQRRRGGSDTQYF
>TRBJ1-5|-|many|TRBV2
TGTGCCAGCAGTGAGGGGCAGGGCGCTCAGCCCCAGCATTTT
CASSEGQGAQPQHF
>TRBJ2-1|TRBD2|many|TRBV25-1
TGTGCCAGCAGACGGACTAGCGGGTTGTTCTTC
CASRRTSGLFF
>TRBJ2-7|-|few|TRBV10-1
TGCGCCAGCAGTGTAGGGTTCGAGTACGAGCAGTACTTC
CASSVGFEYEQYF
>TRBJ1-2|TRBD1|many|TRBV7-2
TGTGCCAGCAGCTTACCCATGACAGGGGGCTATGGCTACACCTTC
CASSLPMTGGYGYTF
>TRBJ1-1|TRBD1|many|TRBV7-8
TGTGCCAGCAGCTCCCGGGACAGAGCGAACACTGAAGCTTTCTTT
CASSSRDRANTEAFF
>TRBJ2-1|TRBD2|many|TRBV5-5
TGTGCCAGCAGCTTATTCTTCCAGCGGGCGGGGGGCTACAATGAGCAGTTCTTC
CASSLFFQRAGGYNEQFF
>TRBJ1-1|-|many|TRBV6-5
TGTGCCAGCAGTTACCGGGAGGCGGAGGACACTGAAGCTTTCTTT
CASSYREAEDTEAFF
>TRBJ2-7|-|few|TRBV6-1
TGTGCCAGCAGTGAAGAGGCTATCTACGAGCAGTACTTC
CASSEEAIYEQYF
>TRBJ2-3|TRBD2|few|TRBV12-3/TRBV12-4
TGTGCCAGCAGTTTGAAATTGACTAGCGGACAAACAGATACGCAGTATTTT
CASSLKLTSGQTDTQYF
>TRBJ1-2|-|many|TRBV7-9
TGTGCCAGCAGCCCATCCGGGACGGACTATGGCTACACCTTC
CASSPSGTDYGYTF
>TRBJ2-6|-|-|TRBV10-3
TGTGCCATCAGCCCTTACCCGTCTGGGGCCAACGTCCTGACTTTC
CAISPYPSGANVLTF
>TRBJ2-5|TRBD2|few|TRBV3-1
TGTGCCTGCAGCCAAGAAGGCGGGAGTAGACACCAAGAGACCCAGTACTTC
CACSQEGGSRHQETQYF
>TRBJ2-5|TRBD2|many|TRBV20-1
TGCAGTGCTAGTCGACTAGCGGGAGAGGTGGAGACCCAGTACTTC
CSASRLAGEVETQYF
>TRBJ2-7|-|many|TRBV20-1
TGCAGTGCTAAGTACAGATATTCCGACGAGCAGTACTTC
CSAKYRYSDEQYF
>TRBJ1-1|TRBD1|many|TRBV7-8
TGTGCCAGCAGCTTATGGGCAGGGGGCGAGACTGAAGCTTTCTTT
CASSLWAGGETEAFF
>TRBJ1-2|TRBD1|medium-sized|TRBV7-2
TGTGCCAGCAGCGGACAGGCCAACTATGGCTACACCTTC
CASSGQANYGYTF
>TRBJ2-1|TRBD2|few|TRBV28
TGTGCCAGCAGTTCCCCTAGCGGGATGGGGTACAATGAGCAGTTCTTC
CASSSPSGMGYNEQFF
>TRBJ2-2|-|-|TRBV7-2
TGTGCCAGCAGCCTGGACGGACTAACCGCGAACACCGGGGAGCTGTTTTTT
CASSLDGLTANTGELFF
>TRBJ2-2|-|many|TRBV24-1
TGTGCCACCAGGGAGGGTGCCGGGGAGCTGTTTTTT
CATREGAGELFF
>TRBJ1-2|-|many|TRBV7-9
TGTGCCAGCAGCTCCGCCGGGAAGGTCTATGGCTACACCTTC
CASSSAGKVYGYTF
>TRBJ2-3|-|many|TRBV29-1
TGCAGCGTTGTTTGGACATACGAAGATACGCAGTATTTT
CSVVWTYEDTQYF
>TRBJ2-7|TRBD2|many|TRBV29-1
TGCAGCGTTGAGAGGGACTATGGCTACGAGCAGTACTTC
CSVERDYGYEQYF
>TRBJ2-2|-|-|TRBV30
TGTGCCTGGAGTCTACAGGGCACCGGGGAGCTGTTTTTT
CAWSLQGTGELFF
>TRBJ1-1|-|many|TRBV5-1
TGCGCCAGCAGCTTCGGAGGGGGTCGGCGTCCAGCTTTCTTT
CASSFGGGRRPAFF
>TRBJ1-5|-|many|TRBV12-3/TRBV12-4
TGTGCCAGCAGTTTAGGTGAGGCTCAGCCCCAGCATTTT
CASSLGEAQPQHF
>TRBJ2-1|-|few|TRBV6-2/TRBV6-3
TGTGCCAGCATCGGGGTGGGTAAAACCTACAATGAGCAGTTCTTC
CASIGVGKTYNEQFF
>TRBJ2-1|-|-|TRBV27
TGTGCCAGCAGTTTACGGACAAACAATGAGCAGTTCTTC
CASSLRTNNEQFF
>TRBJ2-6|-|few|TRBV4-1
TGCGCCAGCAGCCCGATCGAGTACAGGTCTGGGGCCAACGTCCTGACTTTC
CASSPIEYRSGANVLTF
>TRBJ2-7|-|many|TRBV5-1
TGCGCCAGCAGCTTGAACCAGGGCAACGAGCAGTACTTC
CASSLNQGNEQYF
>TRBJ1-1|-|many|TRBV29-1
TGCAGCGTTGATCCACAGGGTCCTAACACTGAAGCTTTCTTT
CSVDPQGPNTEAFF
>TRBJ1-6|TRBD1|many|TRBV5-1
TGCGCCAGCGCGACAGGGGGCGGCAATTCACCCCTCTACTTT
CASATGGGNSPLYF
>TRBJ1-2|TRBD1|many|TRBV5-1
TGCGCCAGCAGCCATGACAGGGCTGGCCATGGCTACACCTTC
CASSHDRAGHGYTF